Listed below are T cell receptor beta chains from one sample, sequenced in a study of OX40 agonist ivuxolimab in advanced cancers. Measured with immunoSEQ multiplex PCR; TCRdb has only the in-frame clones, and not every one. The sample includes about 120,000 clones, 93% seen only once; the top ten take 0.15% to 0.17%. Here the sequenced sample was CD4+ or CD8+ T cells sorted from blood, taken in a trial of the OX40 agonist ivuxolimab. The receptors were gathered from an adult with an advanced solid tumor such as melanoma, head and neck, liver or kidney cancer. CDR3s include the opening cysteine and the closing phenylalanine or tryptophan. Fields, in order: D gene, J gene, clone size, V gene, CDR3 DNA, CDR3 protein. D genes are given only for firm matches. Not all rows give a size; the values are once, few, many and, for expanded clones, a class.

TRBD1 | TRBJ1-5 | once | TRBV9 | TGTGCCAGCAGCGCCGGACAGGGACGAGATCAGCCCCAGCATTTT | CASSAGQGRDQPQHF
TRBD1 | TRBJ1-2 | - | TRBV6-6 | TGTGCCAGCAGTCCACAGGGGGGGTATGGCTACACCTTC | CASSPQGGYGYTF
TRBD1 | TRBJ1-1 | once | TRBV6-6 | TGTGCCAGCAGTAAAACGACAGGGAGGTCCACTGAAGCTTTCTTT | CASSKTTGRSTEAFF
- | TRBJ2-5 | - | TRBV6-6 | TGTGCCACGGTTAAAGGGCGAGAGACCCAGTACTTC | CATVKGRETQYF
- | TRBJ2-2 | - | TRBV19 | TGTGCCAGTAGTCTACAGGCCGCCGGGGCCGGGGAGCTGTTTTTT | CASSLQAAGAGELFF
- | TRBJ2-7 | - | TRBV28 | TGTGCCAGCAGTCAAGACTACGAGCAGTACTTC | CASSQDYEQYF
- | TRBJ2-3 | - | TRBV5-4 | TGTGCCAGCAGCTTAGGCCGGGGAGATACGCAGTATTTT | CASSLGRGDTQYF
TRBD1 | TRBJ2-5 | - | TRBV27 | TGTGCCAGCAGGCGTACAGGGGAAGAGACCCAGTACTTC | CASRRTGEETQYF
- | TRBJ1-4 | - | TRBV7-9 | TGTGCCAGCAGTTTACAGGGAACTAATGAAAAACTGTTTTTT | CASSLQGTNEKLFF
TRBD2 | TRBJ2-7 | - | TRBV6-6 | TGTGCCAGCAGCCATAGCGGGAGCTCCTACGAGCAGTACTTC | CASSHSGSSYEQYF
- | TRBJ2-3 | - | TRBV6-1 | TGTGCCAGCAGTGAGGTAATAACGGGGGCAAGGGATACGCAGTATTTT | CASSEVITGARDTQYF
- | TRBJ2-2 | - | TRBV4-2 | TGTGCCAGCAGTCTTAGCGATACCCCCGGGGAGCTGTTTTTT | CASSLSDTPGELFF
- | TRBJ1-1 | - | TRBV11-2 | TGTGCCAGCAGCTCTACAACCGGGACAATTTTTCGTCCGGGTTCTGAAGCTTTCTTT | CASSSTTGTIFRPGSEAFF
- | TRBJ2-1 | - | TRBV6-4 | TGTGCCAGCAGTGACTCGGGGACTCCCAGGCCCGATGAGCAGTTCTTC | CASSDSGTPRPDEQFF
- | TRBJ1-4 | - | TRBV5-4 | TGTGCCAGCAGCCAGAGTGGAGCGTCCGCAACTAATGAAAAACTGTTTTTT | CASSQSGASATNEKLFF
- | TRBJ1-1 | - | TRBV7-3 | TGTGCCAGCAGCTTAGGTGTCCTAGACGAAGCTTTCTTT | CASSLGVLDEAFF
- | TRBJ2-2 | - | TRBV27 | TGTGCCAGCAGTCCCCCGAACACCGGGGAGCTGTTTTTT | CASSPPNTGELFF
TRBD1 | TRBJ2-7 | - | TRBV30 | TGTGCCTGGAGTGTACAGGGGGGCCGAGGGAACGAGCAGTACTTC | CAWSVQGGRGNEQYF
TRBD2 | TRBJ2-1 | - | TRBV11-1 | TGTGCCAGCAGCTTCGGCGGGAGGGAGGATGAGCAGTTCTTC | CASSFGGREDEQFF
- | TRBJ1-2 | - | TRBV19 | TGTGCCAGTATACAGCCAAGTACCTCTAACTATGGCTACACCTTC | CASIQPSTSNYGYTF
- | TRBJ2-7 | - | TRBV4-1 | TGCGCCAGCAGCCCAGCAGAGGGGATAGCTGTCCACGAGCAGTACTTC | CASSPAEGIAVHEQYF
TRBD2 | TRBJ2-2 | - | TRBV11-2 | TGTGCCAGCAGCTTAGGAGCGGGGGGATCCACCGGGGAGCTGTTTTTT | CASSLGAGGSTGELFF
TRBD1 | TRBJ1-2 | - | TRBV6-5 | TGTGCCAGCAGTTACTCCAGGGGGCCATCGACGGGCTACACCTTC | CASSYSRGPSTGYTF
- | TRBJ2-5 | - | TRBV6-6 | TGTGCCAGCAGTTACTTAGATGGAGAGACCCAGTACTTC | CASSYLDGETQYF
- | TRBJ2-5 | - | TRBV5-4 | TGTGCCAGCAGCTTGGAATCGGGTGAGACCCAGTACTTC | CASSLESGETQYF
- | TRBJ1-5 | - | TRBV6-5 | TGTGCCAGCAGCAGGGACGGTAGCAATCAGCCCCAGCATTTT | CASSRDGSNQPQHF
- | TRBJ1-2 | - | TRBV10-3 | TGTGCCATCAGCCCCCCGGGAGGGGCGCGGGCTAACTATGGCTACACCTTC | CAISPPGGARANYGYTF
TRBD2 | TRBJ2-1 | - | TRBV5-6 | TGTGCCAGCAGTTACCGGACGCGGGGGGCCAATGAGCAGTTCTTC | CASSYRTRGANEQFF
TRBD1 | TRBJ1-3 | - | TRBV6-1 | TGTGCCAGCAGTTCTACGGCAGGGGGTGGAAACACCATATATTTT | CASSSTAGGGNTIYF
- | TRBJ2-5 | once | TRBV19 | TGTGCCAGTAGTATAAGAGAGGACACCAAAGAGACCCAGTACTTC | CASSIREDTKETQYF
- | TRBJ2-7 | - | TRBV7-8 | TGTGCCAGCAGCTTCGGGGGGCTCTACGAGCAGTACTTC | CASSFGGLYEQYF
- | TRBJ2-5 | - | TRBV5-4 | TGTGCCAGCAGCCAACAGAGGGGGGGAACCCAGTACTTC | CASSQQRGGTQYF
- | TRBJ1-1 | - | TRBV7-7 | TGTGCCAGCAGCTTAGCGCCGGGGGCTGAAGCTTTCTTT | CASSLAPGAEAFF
- | TRBJ1-6 | - | TRBV4-1 | TGCGCCAGCAGCCAATACTTGCCGGGGACTTCACATACGAAGGATAATTCACCCCTCCACTTT | CASSQYLPGTSHTKDNSPLHF
- | TRBJ1-6 | - | TRBV6-1 | TGTGCCAGTGGAGAGGGGAGTTCCTATAATTCACCCCTCCACTTT | CASGEGSSYNSPLHF
TRBD2 | TRBJ2-2 | - | TRBV5-1 | TGCGCCAGCAGCTCCCTTGGGACTCTTGGGCTAGCGGGAGCTTCGTCCGGGGAGCTGTTTTTT | CASSSLGTLGLAGASSGELFF
- | TRBJ2-5 | once | TRBV19 | TGTGCCAGTAAGATAGGGGGAACAGGGAGAGAGACCCAGTACTTC | CASKIGGTGRETQYF
TRBD1 | TRBJ2-7 | - | TRBV5-4 | TGTGCCAGCAGCGGGGGGACAGGTGCCGCCAACGAGCAGTACTTC | CASSGGTGAANEQYF
- | TRBJ2-7 | - | TRBV6-5 | TGTGCCAGCAGCCAAGACAGGAACTACGAGCAGTACTTC | CASSQDRNYEQYF
TRBD2 | TRBJ2-7 | - | TRBV6-6 | TGTGCCAGCAGCAAATTCTCTAGCGGGAGCGCGAGTGAGCAGTACTTC | CASSKFSSGSASEQYF
TRBD2 | TRBJ2-3 | once | TRBV27 | TGTGCCAGCAGTTCGAGAGGGTTAGCGGGGTACACAGATACGCAGTATTTT | CASSSRGLAGYTDTQYF
- | TRBJ2-3 | - | TRBV7-2 | TGTGCCAGCAGCCCCCAGGAAGGGGTGGGGGCGCAGTATTTT | CASSPQEGVGAQYF
TRBD2 | TRBJ2-7 | - | TRBV6-5 | TGTGCCAGCAGTTACGACGAGCGGGAGAACGAGCAGTACTTC | CASSYDERENEQYF
- | TRBJ2-2 | - | TRBV28 | TGTGCCAGCAGTTTTTGGGGCGCATCTTCCGGGGAGCTGTTTTTT | CASSFWGASSGELFF
- | TRBJ1-5 | - | TRBV21-1 | TGTGCCAATTCCCAGGGGGCCGATCAGCCCCAGCATTTT | CANSQGADQPQHF
TRBD1 | TRBJ2-3 | once | TRBV6-1 | TGTGCCAGCCGGGACAGAGGCACAGATACGCAGTATTTT | CASRDRGTDTQYF
- | TRBJ2-2 | once | TRBV4-2 | TGTGCCAGCAGCCGGGACGTCACCGGGGAGCTGTTTTTT | CASSRDVTGELFF
TRBD2 | TRBJ2-3 | - | TRBV2 | TGTGCCAGCAGTGGGGGACTAGTTGGGGATACGCAGTATTTT | CASSGGLVGDTQYF